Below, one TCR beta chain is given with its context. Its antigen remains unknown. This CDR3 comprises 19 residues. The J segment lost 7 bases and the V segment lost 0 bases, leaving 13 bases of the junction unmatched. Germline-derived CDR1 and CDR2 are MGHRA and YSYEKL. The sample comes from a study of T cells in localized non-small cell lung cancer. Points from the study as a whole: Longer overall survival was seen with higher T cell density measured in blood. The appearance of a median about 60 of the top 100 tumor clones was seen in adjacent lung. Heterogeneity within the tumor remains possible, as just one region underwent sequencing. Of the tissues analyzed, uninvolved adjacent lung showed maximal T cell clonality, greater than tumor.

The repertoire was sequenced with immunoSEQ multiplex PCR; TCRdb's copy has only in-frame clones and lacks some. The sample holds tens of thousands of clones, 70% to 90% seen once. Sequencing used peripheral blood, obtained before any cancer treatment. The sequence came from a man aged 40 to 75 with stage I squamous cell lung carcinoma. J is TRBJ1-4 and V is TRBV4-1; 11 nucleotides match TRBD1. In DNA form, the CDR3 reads TGCGCCAGCAGCCAAGATGTTAGAAGTCGGGGGACAGGGGGTGAAAAACTGTTTTTT. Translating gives CASSQDVRSRGTGGEKLFF.